Below are 24 T cell receptor beta chains sequenced from a single sample in a study of T cells in tuberculosis. Sequencing used immunoSEQ multiplex PCR; TCRdb keeps in-frame clones, though not all of them. The sample holds 25,000 to 30,000 clones, around 92% seen once. Stated time point: new active TB diagnosis, blood taken before or within 7 days of starting treatment. Here the sequenced sample was PBMCs, taken at tuberculosis diagnosis. The receptors were sampled from an adult with tuberculosis.

The chain combines TRBV30 with TRBJ1-4; possible D gene TRBD1, 5 bases. CDR1 and CDR2 from the germline V gene are GTSNPN and SVGIG (reference sequence). Trimming stripped 0 bases from V and 4 bases from J, with 9 bases between. This CDR3 has 14 residues. The CDR3 sequence: CAWSVKGVNEKLFF. Here the CDR3 DNA reads TGTGCCTGGAGTGTTAAAGGGGTTAATGAAAAACTGTTTTTT.

The chain couples TRBV5-1 to TRBJ2-5, with TRBD2 matching 9 bases. V was clipped by 0 bases and J by 4 bases; unmatched bases: 4. This CDR3 comprises 15 residues. The germline V gene has CDR1 SGHRS and CDR2 YFSETQ. CDR3 DNA sequence: TGCGCCAGCAGCTTGGTAGCGGGAGCTTTAGAGACCCAGTACTTC. This encodes CASSLVAGALETQYF.

This chain links TRBV5-5 with TRBJ1-5, with 7 bases identical to TRBD1. V shed 2 bases, J shed 3 bases, and the junction held 2 bases outside the gene matches. Germline values: CDR1 SGHKS, CDR2 YYEKEE (reference sequence). This CDR3 is 14 amino acids long. CDR3 sequence reads: CASSFGTANQPQHF. DNA for the CDR3: TGTGCCAGCAGCTTCGGGACAGCCAATCAGCCCCAGCATTTT.

The CDR3 nucleotides read TGTGCCAGCAGGGGGACAGATACCTCCTACGAGCAGTACTTC. This gives the protein CASRGTDTSYEQYF. The chain combines TRBV6-5 with TRBJ2-7, with TRBD1 matching 7 bases. CDR1 is MNHEY, CDR2 SVGAGI, per germline. Germline trimming cut 6 bases from V and 0 bases from J; bases unmatched to any gene: 5. This CDR3 spans 14 amino acids.

This chain links TRBV7-8 with TRBJ2-7, with TRBD2 identical over 7 bases. The germline CDR1 and CDR2 sequences are SGHVS and FQNEAQ. The V segment lost 3 bases and the J segment 3 bases; nucleotides outside the gene matches: 2. This CDR3 comprises 13 residues. The CDR3 protein is CASSFRTSYEQYF. The DNA for the CDR3 is TGTGCCAGCAGCTTCAGGACTAGCTACGAGCAGTACTTC.

The chain combines TRBV2 with TRBJ2-7, with TRBD1 identical over 9 bases. The CDR3 runs to 15 residues. In germline, CDR1 is SNHLY, CDR2 FYNNEI. J was trimmed by 2 bases and V by 6 bases; bases with no gene match: 8. DNA of the CDR3: TGTGCCAGCAGGGCCCAGAGGACAGGGGCCTACGAGCAGTACTTC. The encoded protein is CASRAQRTGAYEQYF.

This chain joins TRBV2 and TRBJ1-5; 7 nucleotides line up with TRBD1. The germline CDR1 and CDR2 sequences are SNHLY and FYNNEI. The CDR3 has 14 amino acids. J lost 6 bases, V lost 9 bases, and 11 bases had no gene match. The CDR3 nucleotides read TGTGCCAGTGAGACAGGGCGGGTTTCTCAGCCCCAGCATTTT. It translates to CASETGRVSQPQHF. Based on the CDR3 plus reference TRBV2 and TRBJ1-5, the full variable domain is EPEVTQTPSHQVTQMGQEVILRCVPISNHLYFYWYRQILGQKVEFLVSFYNNEISEKSEIFDDQFSVERPDGSNFTLKIRSTKLEDSAMYFCASETGRVSQPQHFGDGTRLSIL.

The CDR3 nucleotides read TGTGCCTGTGGGGACAGCTCCTACGAGCAGTACTTC. This encodes CACGDSSYEQYF. The V gene is TRBV30, the J gene TRBJ2-7; TRBD1 agrees at 7 bases. Trimming removed 6 bases from V and 0 bases from J; junction bases left unmatched: 2. CDR1 is GTSNPN, CDR2 SVGIG, per germline (reference sequence). The length of the CDR3 is 12 residues.

The CDR3 here is CASSEGQYPGGVNTEAFF. CDR3 coding DNA: TGTGCCAGCAGCGAGGGACAGTATCCTGGTGGGGTGAACACTGAAGCTTTCTTT. The chain uses TRBV9 and TRBJ1-1; 7 nucleotides align to TRBD1. V lost 3 bases and J lost 0; bases outside the gene matches: 14. Germline CDR1 and CDR2: SGDLS and YYNGEE. CDR3 length: 18 residues.

The chain has TRBV5-1 and TRBJ2-7, with D perhaps matching TRBD2 (5 bases). Trimming left V 1 base short and J 5 bases short, with 7 bases between. Germline CDR1 is SGHRS and CDR2 is YFSETQ. The CDR3 runs to 12 residues. CDR3 DNA: TGCGCCAGCAGCTTGCCCGGGAACGAGCAGTACTTC. The encoded protein is CASSLPGNEQYF.

With respect to this clone: The CDR3 does not end in the conserved phenylalanine or tryptophan, so this is likely a read error. The limits of the CDR3 on the DNA are not certain, so only TCRdb's listed CDR3 is given. The chain recombines TRBV27 with TRBJ1-3; TRBD1 is the table's D call and was not checked against the DNA. The CDR3 extends over 10 residues, inclusive of both ends. CDR1 and CDR2 (germline): MNHEY, SMNVEV (reference sequence). CDR3 amino acids: CASSGRDRGS.

The chain joins TRBV28 to TRBJ2-3; unclear D gene. Trimming left V 4 bases short and J 2 bases short, with 4 bases between. The germline CDR1 and CDR2 sequences are MDHEN and SYDVKM. The CDR3 covers 12 residues. CDR3 loop: CASSSNTDTQYF. CDR3 DNA: TGTGCCAGCAGTTCCAACACAGATACGCAGTATTTT.

The CDR3, as DNA: TGCGCCAGCAGTCCCGCCGGGAGTCCTGGGGCCAACGTCCTGACTTTC. Translated: CASSPAGSPGANVLTF. The V call is TRBV4-3, the J call TRBJ2-6; weak D call: TRBD2 (6 bases). The CDR3 extends over 16 amino acids. Trimming shortened V by 6 bases and J by 2 bases, and 14 bases separated the two germline ends. Looked up from germline, CDR1 is LGHNA and CDR2 is YSLEER.

The rearrangement links TRBV19 to TRBJ2-1, with 10 bases that match TRBD2. The CDR3 consists of 14 residues. Germline V gives CDR1 LNHDA, CDR2 SQIVND (reference sequence). Germline trimming cut 7 bases from V and 8 bases from J; bases unmatched to any gene: 8. CDR3 sequence reads: CASKKREGGHEQFF. In nucleotides, the CDR3 is TGTGCCAGTAAAAAGCGGGAGGGAGGGCATGAGCAGTTCTTC.

The chain combines TRBV6-4 with TRBJ1-2, with D perhaps matching TRBD1 (5 bases). CDR3 size: 16 residues. Germline V gives CDR1 MRHNA, CDR2 SNTAGT. Trimming took off 2 bases at V and 3 bases at J, with 16 bases between the two ends. The DNA for the CDR3 is TGTGCCAGCAGTGACGGTAGGGCAGGGAGGGACTATGGCTACACCTTC. This sequence encodes CASSDGRAGRDYGYTF.

CDR3 coding DNA: TGTGCCTGGGCTAGACTAGCGGGAGACGCAGATACGCAGTATTTT. Protein sequence: CAWARLAGDADTQYF. This chain uses TRBV30 with TRBJ2-3; 12 bases match TRBD2. V shed 5 bases and J 4 bases; nucleotides not matched to a gene: 7. Germline V gene sequence: CDR1 GTSNPN, CDR2 SVGIG (reference sequence). CDR3 length: 15 residues.

DNA for the CDR3: TGTGCCAGTAAAGGACTAGCGGGGCTTCCAGATACGCAGTATTTT. Translation gives CASKGLAGLPDTQYF. The V call is TRBV19, the J call TRBJ2-3, with 12 positions matching TRBD2. The V gene's germline CDR1 is LNHDA and CDR2 SQIVND (reference sequence). CDR3 length: 15 amino acids. Trimming removed 7 bases from V and 4 bases from J; junction bases left unmatched: 6.

This sequence joins TRBV14 and TRBJ1-3; no definite D call. Germline-derived CDR1 and CDR2 are SGHDN and FVKESK. Trimming took off 0 bases at V and 0 bases at J, with 12 bases between the two ends. The CDR3 contains 17 residues. The CDR3: CASSQDSTVSSGNTIYF. The CDR3 DNA reads TGTGCCAGCAGCCAAGATAGTACGGTGAGCTCTGGAAACACCATATATTTT.

The chain joins TRBV19 to TRBJ1-2, with D maybe TRBD1 (5 bases). This CDR3 has 17 residues. The germline gives CDR1 LNHDA, CDR2 SQIVND (reference sequence). Trimming cost V 0 bases and J 4 bases, with 18 bases left between them. The CDR3 loop reads CASSIERMGQGAYGYTF. CDR3 DNA sequence: TGTGCCAGTAGTATAGAAAGGATGGGGCAGGGTGCCTATGGCTACACCTTC.

The rearrangement uses TRBV2 and TRBJ1-5; 11 bases align to TRBD1. This CDR3 has 15 residues. The J segment lost 1 base and the V segment lost 8 bases, leaving 4 bases of the junction unmatched. Germline CDR1 is SNHLY and CDR2 is FYNNEI. The CDR3 here is CASSGTGGSNQPQHF. CDR3 nucleotide sequence: TGTGCCAGCTCGGGGACAGGGGGGAGCAATCAGCCCCAGCATTTT. Full variable domain (rest looked up from reference TRBV2 and TRBJ1-5): EPEVTQTPSHQVTQMGQEVILRCVPISNHLYFYWYRQILGQKVEFLVSFYNNEISEKSEIFDDQFSVERPDGSNFTLKIRSTKLEDSAMYFCASSGTGGSNQPQHFGDGTRLSIL.

This rearrangement joins TRBV5-5 to TRBJ2-2; tentative D call: TRBD2 (5 bases). CDR3 length equals 16 residues. Trimming removed 4 bases from V and 5 bases from J, with 18 bases in between. Germline CDR1 is SGHKS and CDR2 is YYEKEE (reference sequence). For the CDR3, the DNA is TGTGCCAGCAGCGCGGGCGGGTATTCGAGGACCGGGGAGCTGTTTTTT. Its protein product is CASSAGGYSRTGELFF.

The rearrangement links TRBV10-3 to TRBJ2-3, with a tentative D call TRBD2 (5 bases). Germline V CDR1 and CDR2: ENHRY, SYGVKD. This CDR3 has 13 amino acids. V was pared by 6 bases and J by 7 bases, with 14 bases between. The CDR3 sequence: CAISLAGSYTQYF. The CDR3 DNA reads as TGTGCCATCAGCCTAGCTGGGTCATATACGCAGTATTTT.

This clone was counted a few times. The V and J genes are TRBV2 and TRBJ2-1, with 9 bases matching TRBD2. With V trimmed by 8 bases and J by 10 bases, 12 bases remained unmatched. CDR3 length: 14 residues. Germline V gene lookup returns CDR1 SNHLY and CDR2 FYNNEI. The CDR3 DNA reads TGTGCCAGCCTACGAGGGCTAGCGGGATTGGAGCAGTTCTTC. Amino acids: CASLRGLAGLEQFF.

DNA of the CDR3: TGTGCCAGCAGCTCCCAGAGGCCCTTGAACACTGAAGCTTTCTTT. As protein: CASSSQRPLNTEAFF. The chain joins TRBV11-2 to TRBJ1-1; D is unclear. Germline loops: CDR1 SGHAT, CDR2 FQNNGV. This CDR3 has 15 amino acids. V gave up 4 bases and J gave up 0 bases, with 12 bases separating them.